This TCR beta chain comes out of a study of blood T cell repertoires in COVID-19. The ends lost 6 bases at V and 6 bases at J; junction bases unmatched: 8. The CDR3 extends over 14 amino acids. Germline V gene lookup returns CDR1 MNHNY and CDR2 SVGAGI (reference sequence). Repertoires were generated with immunoSEQ multiplex PCR, while TCRdb's copy carries only in-frame clones and drops some. Here the sample spans about 220,000 clones, over 75% being singletons. The specimen sequenced was peripheral blood. The receptor's source is a human donor in a cohort sampled during active COVID-19. This rearrangement joins TRBV6-6 to TRBJ2-1; 7 positions agree with TRBD1. Here the CDR3 DNA reads TGTGCCAGCAGACTTGGACAGGTTGGCAATGAGCAGTTCTTC. This codes for CASRLGQVGNEQFF.